This T cell receptor beta chain was captured in a study of cytomegalovirus exposure and HLA in healthy donors. Regarding the study as a whole: In a later analysis, TCR beta V- and J-gene trimming showed a link to a missense DCLRE1C variant. The authors enumerated some 170 TCR beta chains as linked to cytomegalovirus.

Healthy donors of bone marrow made up the group. The CDR3 runs to 13 residues. Germline-derived CDR1 and CDR2 are SNHLY and FYNNEI. Trimming left V 5 bases short and J 3 bases short, with 8 bases between. Notes on this clone: Its antigen is as yet unknown.

The primer mix had 60 Vbeta and 13 Jbeta primers. Per the original methods: Unique TCR beta chains numbered about 80 million in a later analysis, with some 9.9 million shared. Measured with immunoSEQ multiplex PCR; TCRdb has only the in-frame clones, and not every one. V and J calls and clone size follow that table, whereas D and trimming were derived from the DNA. The data show over 150,000 clones, more than 75% seen once. The chain employs TRBV2 and TRBJ1-5; D unresolved. What was sequenced was PBMCs. The receptor's source is a girl aged 2 to 10 in good health and CMV-seropositive. Here the CDR3 DNA reads TGTGCCAGCAGTACAAGATACAATCAGCCCCAGCATTTT. It is translated as CASSTRYNQPQHF.